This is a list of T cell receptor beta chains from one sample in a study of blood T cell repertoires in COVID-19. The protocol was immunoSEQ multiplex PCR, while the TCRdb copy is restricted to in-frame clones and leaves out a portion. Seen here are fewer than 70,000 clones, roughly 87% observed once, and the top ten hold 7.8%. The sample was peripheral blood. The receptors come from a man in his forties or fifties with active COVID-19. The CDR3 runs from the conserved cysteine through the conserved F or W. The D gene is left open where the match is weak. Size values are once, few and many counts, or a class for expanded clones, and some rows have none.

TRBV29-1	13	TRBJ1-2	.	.	TGCAGCGTTGAGAAGTTGGGGGGCTATGGCTACACCTTC	CSVEKLGGYGYTF
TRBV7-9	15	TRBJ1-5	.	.	TGTGCCAGCAGCCTTGGACAAGGTAGCAATCAGCCCCAGCATTTT	CASSLGQGSNQPQHF
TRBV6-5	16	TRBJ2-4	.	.	TGTGCCAGCAGTTACTCGAATCGGGAGAAGTCGAACATTCAGTACTTC	CASSYSNREKSNIQYF
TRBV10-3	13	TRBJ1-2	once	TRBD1	TGTGCCATCAGTGTTGGGACAGTCTATGGCTACACCTTC	CAISVGTVYGYTF
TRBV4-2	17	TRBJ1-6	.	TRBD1	TGTGCCAGCAGCCAAGAACCGTGGACAGGTCCCAATTCACCCCTCCACTTT	CASSQEPWTGPNSPLHF
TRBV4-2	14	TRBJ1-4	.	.	TGTGCCAGCAGCCAAGTATCCGGGGATGAAAAACTGTTTTTT	CASSQVSGDEKLFF
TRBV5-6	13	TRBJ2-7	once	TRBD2	TGTGCCAGCAGCACGGGGGGGCTCTACGAGCAGTACTTC	CASSTGGLYEQYF
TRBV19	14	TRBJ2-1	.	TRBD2	TGTGCCAGTAGTCTTCGGACTAGCGCTAATGAGCAGTTCTTC	CASSLRTSANEQFF
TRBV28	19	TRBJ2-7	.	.	TGTGCCAGCAGTTTTCCCCAATTATCACAGGGACGGAGGAGGAACGAGCAGTACTTC	CASSFPQLSQGRRRNEQYF
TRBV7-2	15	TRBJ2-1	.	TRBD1	TGTGCCAGCAGCTCGGACAGGGTAGGACGCAATGAGCAGTTCTTC	CASSSDRVGRNEQFF
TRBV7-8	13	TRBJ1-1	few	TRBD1	TGTGCCAGCAGCATACAGGGGGATACTGAAGCTTTCTTT	CASSIQGDTEAFF
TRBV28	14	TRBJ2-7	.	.	TGTGCCAGCAGTTTTCCGGGTCCCACCTACGAGCAGTACTTC	CASSFPGPTYEQYF
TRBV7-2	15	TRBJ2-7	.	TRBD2	TGTGCCAGCAGCTTACAAGCGGGGGGGCCCTACGAGCAGTACTTC	CASSLQAGGPYEQYF
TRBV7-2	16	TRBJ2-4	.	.	TGTGCCAGCAGCTTTTATGAGGGACTAGCCAAAAACATTCAGTACTTC	CASSFYEGLAKNIQYF
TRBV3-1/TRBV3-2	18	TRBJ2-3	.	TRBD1	TGTGCCAGCAGCCTCCGGACAGGGGGAAGGGGTAGCACAGATACGCAGTATTTT	CASSLRTGGRGSTDTQYF
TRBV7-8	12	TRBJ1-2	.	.	TGTGCCAGCAGCCCCCCCGAAGCCGGCTACACCTTC	CASSPPEAGYTF
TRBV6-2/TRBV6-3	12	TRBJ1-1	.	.	TGTGCCAGCAGTATGGTGAGCACTGAAGCTTTCTTT	CASSMVSTEAFF
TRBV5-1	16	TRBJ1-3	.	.	TGCGCCAGCAGCACCGAACGACAAAACTCTGGAAACACCATATATTTT	CASSTERQNSGNTIYF
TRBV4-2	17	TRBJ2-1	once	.	TGTGCCAGCAGCCAAGGCCTAGGAGGGAGCTCCTACAATGAGCAGTTCTTC	CASSQGLGGSSYNEQFF
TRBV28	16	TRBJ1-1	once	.	TGTGCCAGCAGTTTAATGGTGGCAGCGGGGTCCACTGAAGCTTTCTTT	CASSLMVAAGSTEAFF
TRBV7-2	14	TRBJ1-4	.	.	TGTGCCAGCAGCGAAGGGACTGCTAATGAAAAACTGTTTTTT	CASSEGTANEKLFF
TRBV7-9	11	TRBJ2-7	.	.	TGTGCCAGCAGCCCATTGAGTGAGCAGTACTTC	CASSPLSEQYF
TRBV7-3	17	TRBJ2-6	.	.	TGTGCCAGCAGCTTAATGGGGGGTGGCTCTGGGGCCAACGTCCTGACTTTC	CASSLMGGGSGANVLTF
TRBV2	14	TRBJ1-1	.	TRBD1	TGTGCCAGCAACTTGGGACAGGGGAGCACTGAAGCTTTCTTT	CASNLGQGSTEAFF
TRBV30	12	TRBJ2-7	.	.	TGTGCCTGGAGTTCAGGGGCCCCAAAGCAGTACTTC	CAWSSGAPKQYF
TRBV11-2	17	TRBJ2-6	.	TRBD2	TGTGCCAGCAGCTTAGCCTTCGGGGGGTCTGGGGCCAACGTCCTGACTTTC	CASSLAFGGSGANVLTF
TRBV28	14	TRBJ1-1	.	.	TGTGCCAGCATCCTAAGGACAGCGAACACTGAAGCTTTCTTT	CASILRTANTEAFF
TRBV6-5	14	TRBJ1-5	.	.	TGTGCCAGCAGCCTGGGCCCTAGCAATCAGCCCCAGCATTTT	CASSLGPSNQPQHF
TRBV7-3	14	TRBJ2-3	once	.	TGTGCCAGCAGCCCCGGACCGGAGGCCCATACGCAGTATTTT	CASSPGPEAHTQYF
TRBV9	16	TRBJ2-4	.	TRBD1	TGTGCCAGCAGCGAAAGTACCGGGACAGGGCGAAACATTCAGTACTTC	CASSESTGTGRNIQYF
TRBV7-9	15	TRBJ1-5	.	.	TGTGCCAGCAGCACGGGGGGGAGTGGCAATCAGCCCCAGCATTTT	CASSTGGSGNQPQHF
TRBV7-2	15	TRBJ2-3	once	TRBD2	TGTGCCAGCAGCTTCGGCGGGGGGGGCACAGATACGCAGTATTTT	CASSFGGGGTDTQYF
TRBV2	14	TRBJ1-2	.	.	TGTGCCAGCAGTGAAGCGGCCGGGTCCTATGGCTACACCTTC	CASSEAAGSYGYTF
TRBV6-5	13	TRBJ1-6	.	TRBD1	TGTGCCATCGGGAGGACAGGGGTCTCACCCCTCCACTTT	CAIGRTGVSPLHF
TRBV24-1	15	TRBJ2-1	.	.	TGTGCCACCAGTGAAAGGACAGCGGCCTACAATGAGCAGTTCTTC	CATSERTAAYNEQFF
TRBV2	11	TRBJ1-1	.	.	TGTGCCAGCAGTGAAACGGTGGTAGCTTTCTTT	CASSETVVAFF
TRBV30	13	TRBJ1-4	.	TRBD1	TGTGCCTGTCCGGGACAGCTAAATGAAAAACTGTTTTTT	CACPGQLNEKLFF